These 29 T cell receptor beta chains were all obtained from the same sample, sequenced in a study of blood T cell repertoires in COVID-19. TCRdb's table, derived via immunoSEQ multiplex PCR, lists solely in-frame clones and lacks some. The sample shows around 190,000 clones, about 88% of them seen only once. Sequenced: peripheral blood. These receptors were collected from an elderly woman with acute or convalescent COVID-19.

This chain connects TRBV5-4 to TRBJ2-2; 9 nucleotides line up with TRBD1. This CDR3 is built from 16 residues. The V gene's germline CDR1 is SGHNT and CDR2 YYREEE (reference sequence). V shed 4 bases, J shed 5 bases, and the junction held 9 bases outside the gene matches. DNA for the CDR3: TGTGCCAGCAGCAGGGGACAGGGCGAATCTACCGGGGAGCTGTTTTTT. This codes for CASSRGQGESTGELFF.

The chain links TRBV11-3 to TRBJ2-1; 9 bases agree with TRBD2. CDR1 and CDR2 from the germline V gene are SGHNT and YENEEA. The V and J ends lost 5 bases and 12 bases, in that order; junction bases with no gene match: 11. The CDR3 is made up of 14 amino acids. CDR3 protein: CASSIHSGSGWQFF. The CDR3 DNA follows: TGTGCCAGCAGCATCCATAGCGGGAGCGGCTGGCAGTTCTTC.

The genes are TRBV6-2 or TRBV6-3 and TRBJ2-5; 7 nucleotides line up with TRBD1. V was pared by 2 bases and J by 6 bases, with 6 bases of the junction left unmatched. The germline CDR1 and CDR2 sequences are MNHEY and SVGEGT. This CDR3 comprises 14 residues. In nucleotides, the CDR3 is TGTGCCAGCAGTTACACAGGGGCTGGCCAGACCCAGTACTTC. This codes for CASSYTGAGQTQYF.

The chain is built from TRBV6-5 and TRBJ1-1; a weak D match, TRBD1 (5 bases). V lost 0 bases and J lost 5, with 16 bases in between. Germline CDR1 reads MNHEY; CDR2 reads SVGAGI. The CDR3 totals 16 residues. The DNA of the CDR3 is TGTGCCAGCAGTTACTCGCTGGGGCGGCCGGTGACTGAAGCTTTCTTT. This encodes CASSYSLGRPVTEAFF.

As DNA, the CDR3 is TGCGCCAGCAGCTTGGCAACTAGCGGAATGAACACCGGGGAGCTGTTTTTT. It translates to CASSLATSGMNTGELFF. The chain joins TRBV5-1 to TRBJ2-2; TRBD2 matches 8 bases. In germline, CDR1 is SGHRS, CDR2 YFSETQ. The CDR3 contains 17 residues. Trimming at V came to 0 bases and at J to 1 base, leaving 5 bases not matched to a gene.

The rearrangement links TRBV7-2 to TRBJ1-5; no definite D call. Trimming left V 3 bases short and J 5 bases short, with 11 bases between. This CDR3 contains 14 residues. Germline V gene sequence: CDR1 SGHTA, CDR2 FQGNSA. CDR3 protein: CASSFEFSYQPQHF. The CDR3 DNA sequence: TGTGCCAGCAGCTTCGAATTTAGTTATCAGCCCCAGCATTTT.

At least ten counts were recorded for this clone. The V gene is TRBV6-4, the J gene TRBJ1-2; 7 bases align to TRBD1. The CDR3 extends over 16 amino acids. V dropped 0 bases and J dropped 3; count of bases not matched to a gene: 7. Germline V CDR1 and CDR2: MRHNA, SNTAGT. The CDR3 DNA reads TGTGCCAGCAGTGACTCTAACAGGGGAGTGGACTATGGCTACACCTTC. Amino acid sequence: CASSDSNRGVDYGYTF.

The chain recombines TRBV5-1 with TRBJ2-5; 12 nucleotides agree with TRBD2. The CDR3 length is 17 residues. Germline V gives CDR1 SGHRS, CDR2 YFSETQ. V was pared by 3 bases and J by 4 bases, with 10 bases of the junction left unmatched. This CDR3 reads CASSSMWTSGTLETQYF. The CDR3 bases are TGCGCCAGCAGCTCGATGTGGACTAGCGGGACCCTAGAGACCCAGTACTTC.

This clone came up once. The rearrangement joins TRBV7-2 to TRBJ1-3; no firm D call. CDR3 size: 13 residues. V lost 4 bases, J lost 4 bases, and 8 bases lay in between. The germline V gene has CDR1 SGHTA and CDR2 FQGNSA. CDR3 region: CASSSTRGNTIYF. The CDR3 DNA sequence: TGTGCCAGCAGCTCGACTAGGGGAAACACCATATATTTT. The whole variable domain, remainder taken from reference TRBV7-2 and TRBJ1-3, is GAGVSQSPSNKVTEKGKDVELRCDPISGHTALYWYRQSLGQGLEFLIYFQGNSAPDKSGLPSDRFSAERTGGSVSTLTIQRTQQEDSAVYLCASSSTRGNTIYFGEGSWLTVV.

The V and J genes are TRBV19 and TRBJ2-7; 14 bases align to TRBD2. Germline-derived CDR1 and CDR2 are LNHDA and SQIVND (reference sequence). CDR3 length: 15 amino acids. V trimming: 4 bases; J trimming: 3 bases; junction bases outside the gene matches: 2. CDR3 sequence: CASSRGTSGSYEQYF. CDR3 DNA: TGTGCCAGTAGTAGGGGGACTAGCGGGAGCTACGAGCAGTACTTC.

The J gene is TRBJ2-7, the V gene TRBV12-3 or TRBV12-4; 12 bases match TRBD2. This CDR3 is built from 13 residues. The V segment lost 6 bases and the J segment 4 bases; nucleotides outside the gene matches: 1. CDR3 region: CASRTSGSYEQYF. The CDR3 region has the DNA TGTGCCAGCAGGACTAGCGGGAGTTACGAGCAGTACTTC.

V gene TRBV28 combines with J gene TRBJ1-5; tentatively, D is TRBD1 (6 bases). The CDR3 is 12 residues long. Germline V gives CDR1 MDHEN, CDR2 SYDVKM. V shed 7 bases and J shed 7 bases, with 11 bases lying between them. The CDR3 coding sequence is TGTGCCAGCAAGAAGCAGGGGCAGCCCCAGCATTTT. It is translated as CASKKQGQPQHF.

V gene TRBV2 combines with J gene TRBJ1-1; tentatively, D is TRBD1 (5 bases). Germline V gene lookup returns CDR1 SNHLY and CDR2 FYNNEI. V lost 7 bases, J lost 4 bases, and 16 bases lay in between. The CDR3 consists of 14 residues. Written as DNA, the CDR3 is TGTGCCAGCACCCGTCAGACAGACGGCACTGAAGCTTTCTTT. This gives the protein CASTRQTDGTEAFF. Filled out from reference TRBV2 and TRBJ1-1, the complete variable domain reads EPEVTQTPSHQVTQMGQEVILRCVPISNHLYFYWYRQILGQKVEFLVSFYNNEISEKSEIFDDQFSVERPDGSNFTLKIRSTKLEDSAMYFCASTRQTDGTEAFFGQGTRLTVV.

This chain joins TRBV18 and TRBJ2-3, with 9 bases identical to TRBD2. V lost 5 bases to trimming and J lost 0 bases; unmatched junction nucleotides: 3. The germline gives CDR1 KGHSH, CDR2 LQKENI. The CDR3 loop spans 15 amino acids. CDR3 coding DNA: TGTGCCAGCTCATTTACTAGCGGGAGCACAGATACGCAGTATTTT. As protein: CASSFTSGSTDTQYF.

The chain carries TRBV5-4 and TRBJ2-7; possible D gene TRBD1, 6 bases. The V gene's germline CDR1 is SGHNT and CDR2 YYREEE (reference sequence). The CDR3 runs 15 residues. V was trimmed by 4 bases and J by 11 bases, leaving 25 bases between them. CDR3 in DNA: TGTGCCAGCAGCCCCCACAGGGACCCTACGAGCAGGGAGTACTTC. Translation gives CASSPHRDPTSREYF.

The chain couples TRBV11-2 to TRBJ2-5, with 11 bases aligning to TRBD2. The V segment lost 3 bases and the J segment 5 bases; nucleotides outside the gene matches: 8. Germline V lookup: CDR1 SGHAT, CDR2 FQNNGV. The CDR3 is made up of 16 amino acids. The CDR3: CASSFGSGRASETQYF. In DNA form, the CDR3 reads TGTGCCAGCAGCTTTGGTAGCGGGAGGGCCTCGGAGACCCAGTACTTC.

V usage is TRBV19 and J usage is TRBJ2-1; the D gene is possibly TRBD2 (5 bases). CDR3 length equals 13 residues. Germline V gene data show CDR1 as LNHDA and CDR2 as SQIVND (reference sequence). Trimming pared 3 bases from V and 6 bases from J, leaving 9 bases between. The CDR3 coding sequence is TGTGCCAGTAGTATTAGTGGACTCAATGAGCAGTTCTTC. Protein product: CASSISGLNEQFF.

The gene calls are TRBV5-6 and TRBJ2-2; D perhaps matches TRBD1 (5 bases). The CDR3 is made up of 15 amino acids. Germline V gene sequence: CDR1 SGHDT, CDR2 YYEEEE. Trimming removed 4 bases from V and 7 bases from J, with 17 bases in between. The CDR3 nucleotides are TGTGCCAGCAGCCCCAGGCCAGGGTTGGTCGGGGAGCTGTTTTTT. Translation: CASSPRPGLVGELFF.

The genes are TRBV28 and TRBJ2-2; D uncertain. Trimming cost V 3 bases and J 0 bases, with 2 bases left between them. The CDR3 covers 13 residues. CDR1 MDHEN and CDR2 SYDVKM come from the germline V gene. The chain's CDR3 is CASSFTNTGELFF. The CDR3 DNA reads TGTGCCAGCAGTTTCACGAACACCGGGGAGCTGTTTTTT.

The J gene is TRBJ2-3, the V gene TRBV6-2 or TRBV6-3; 8 bases line up with TRBD1. CDR1 and CDR2 from the germline V gene are MNHEY and SVGEGT. V was clipped by 4 bases and J by 6 bases; unmatched bases: 6. This CDR3 region has 14 residues. The CDR3 sequence: CASSSGGAGDTQYF. DNA for the CDR3: TGTGCCAGCAGTTCAGGGGGCGCGGGGGATACGCAGTATTTT.

This chain connects TRBV28 to TRBJ2-1, with D perhaps TRBD1 (6 bases). The CDR3 consists of 16 residues. The V end was cut by 5 bases, the J end by 0 bases, with 14 bases between. The germline gives CDR1 MDHEN, CDR2 SYDVKM. The CDR3 is CASSPMTGASYNEQFF. The CDR3 DNA is TGTGCCAGCAGTCCGATGACAGGAGCCTCCTACAATGAGCAGTTCTTC.

Concerning this clone itself: At one end the junction does not follow the germline gene, possibly because of a read error. Other DNA sequences from this sample encode an identical CDR3 as well. The chain links TRBV6-2 or TRBV6-3 to TRBJ1-2; D possibly corresponds to TRBD1 (5 bases). The CDR3 is 12 residues long. CDR1 MNHEY and CDR2 SVGEGT come from the germline V gene. The CDR3 nucleotides are TGTGCCAGCAGTATGCAGGGTCTCGGCTATACCTTC. This sequence encodes CASSMQGLGYTF.

The chain is built from TRBV28 and TRBJ1-2; a possible D gene is TRBD1 (6 bases). Germline V gene sequence: CDR1 MDHEN, CDR2 SYDVKM. CDR3 length: 12 residues. The V and J ends lost 11 bases and 3 bases respectively, with 13 bases between them. CDR3 nucleotide sequence: TGTGCCCTATCCAGGGGAGACTATGGCTACACCTTC. Translating gives CALSRGDYGYTF.

This clone appeared a few times. This chain joins TRBV11-2 and TRBJ1-1; D is possibly TRBD1 (5 bases). The germline CDR1 and CDR2 sequences are SGHAT and FQNNGV. This CDR3 is 13 amino acids long. The germline V and J ends were trimmed by 7 bases and 2 bases, with 11 bases remaining between them. CDR3 protein: CASMTAYNTEAFF. The CDR3, as DNA: TGTGCCAGCATGACAGCTTATAACACTGAAGCTTTCTTT.

The V gene is TRBV18, the J gene TRBJ1-5; 10 nucleotides line up with TRBD1. Trimming took 6 bases from V and 3 from J; bases not matched to a gene: 5. This CDR3 contains 15 residues. CDR1 and CDR2 (germline): KGHSH, LQKENI. CDR3: CASSPGQGSNQPQHF. In nucleotides, the CDR3 is TGTGCCAGCTCCCCGGGACAGGGGTCCAATCAGCCCCAGCATTTT.

Notes on this clone: The missing conserved phenylalanine or tryptophan at the end of this CDR3 makes a read error likely. The limits of the CDR3 on the DNA are not certain, so only TCRdb's listed CDR3 is given. CDR3 amino acids: CASSVVERL. The gene calls are TRBV9 and TRBJ1-2. The CDR3 length is 9 residues, termini included. The V gene's germline CDR1 is SGDLS and CDR2 YYNGEE.

This clone was seen many times. CDR3 coding DNA: TGTGCCAGCAGTGAAAGTCTAGCGGGACCCACCGGGGAGCTGTTTTTT. Its translation: CASSESLAGPTGELFF. The chain employs TRBV2 and TRBJ2-2, with 9 bases lining up with TRBD2. Unmatched junction bases numbered 5, after V lost 2 bases and J lost 4 bases. The CDR3 is made up of 16 amino acids. Germline V lookup: CDR1 SNHLY, CDR2 FYNNEI.

This CDR3 is CASRINRVAYNEQFF. The CDR3 DNA sequence: TGTGCCAGCAGGATCAACAGGGTCGCCTACAATGAGCAGTTCTTC. The rearrangement links TRBV6-5 to TRBJ2-1; TRBD1 is a possible D gene (6 bases). Germline lookup yields CDR1 MNHEY and CDR2 SVGAGI. Deletions cut 6 bases from V and 2 bases from J, with 14 bases between. This CDR3 region has 15 residues.

This sequence joins TRBV30 and TRBJ1-5, with 9 bases identical to TRBD1. The CDR3 is made up of 16 amino acids. V shed 2 bases and J 7 bases; nucleotides not matched to a gene: 12. Germline V gene sequence: CDR1 GTSNPN, CDR2 SVGIG (reference sequence). The chain's CDR3 is CAWSPVGQGWTQPQHF. The CDR3 bases are TGTGCCTGGAGTCCAGTTGGACAGGGGTGGACGCAGCCCCAGCATTTT. Based on the CDR3 plus reference TRBV30 and TRBJ1-5, the full variable domain is SQTIHQWPATLVQPVGSPLSLECTVEGTSNPNLYWYRQAAGRGLQLLFYSVGIGQISSEVPQNLSASRPQDRQFILSSKKLLLSDSGFYLCAWSPVGQGWTQPQHFGDGTRLSIL.